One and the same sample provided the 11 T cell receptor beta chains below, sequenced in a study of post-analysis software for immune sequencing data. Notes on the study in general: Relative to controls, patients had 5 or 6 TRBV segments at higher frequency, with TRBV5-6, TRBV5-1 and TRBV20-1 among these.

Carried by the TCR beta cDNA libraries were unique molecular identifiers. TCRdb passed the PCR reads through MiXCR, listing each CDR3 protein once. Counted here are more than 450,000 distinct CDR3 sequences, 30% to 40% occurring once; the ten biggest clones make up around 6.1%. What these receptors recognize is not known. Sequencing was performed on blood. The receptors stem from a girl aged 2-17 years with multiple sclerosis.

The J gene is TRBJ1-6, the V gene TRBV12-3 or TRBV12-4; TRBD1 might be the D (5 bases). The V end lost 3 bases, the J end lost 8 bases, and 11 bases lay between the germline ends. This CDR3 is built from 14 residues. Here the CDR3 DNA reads TGTGCCAGCAGTTTGAGGACACGGGATTCACCCCTCCACTTT. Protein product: CASSLRTRDSPLHF.

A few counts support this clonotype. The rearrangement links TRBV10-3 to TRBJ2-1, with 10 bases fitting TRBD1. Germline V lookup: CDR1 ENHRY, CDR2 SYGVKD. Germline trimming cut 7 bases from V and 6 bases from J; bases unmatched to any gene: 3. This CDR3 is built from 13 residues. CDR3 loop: CAIMRQGANEQFF. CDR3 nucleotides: TGTGCCATCATGAGACAGGGGGCCAATGAGCAGTTCTTC.

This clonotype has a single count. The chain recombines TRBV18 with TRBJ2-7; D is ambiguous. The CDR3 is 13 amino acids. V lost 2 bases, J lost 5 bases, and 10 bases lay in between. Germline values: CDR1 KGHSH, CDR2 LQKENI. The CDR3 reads CASSPFSSHEQYF. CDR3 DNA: TGTGCCAGCTCACCATTCAGTTCCCACGAGCAGTACTTC.

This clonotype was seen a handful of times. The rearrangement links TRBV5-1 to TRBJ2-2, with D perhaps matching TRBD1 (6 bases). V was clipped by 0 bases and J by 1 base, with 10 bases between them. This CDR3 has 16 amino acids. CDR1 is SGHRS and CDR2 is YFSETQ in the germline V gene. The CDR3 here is CASSLVATGNTGELFF. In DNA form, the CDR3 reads TGCGCCAGCAGCTTGGTGGCGACAGGGAACACCGGGGAGCTGTTTTTT.

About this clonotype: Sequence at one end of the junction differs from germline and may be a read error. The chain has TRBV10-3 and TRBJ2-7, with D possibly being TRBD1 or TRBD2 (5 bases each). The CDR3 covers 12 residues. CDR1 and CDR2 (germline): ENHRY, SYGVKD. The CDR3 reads CAIRDGAGEQYF. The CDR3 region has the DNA TGTGCCATCCGTGATGGGGCGGGCGAGCAGTACTTC.

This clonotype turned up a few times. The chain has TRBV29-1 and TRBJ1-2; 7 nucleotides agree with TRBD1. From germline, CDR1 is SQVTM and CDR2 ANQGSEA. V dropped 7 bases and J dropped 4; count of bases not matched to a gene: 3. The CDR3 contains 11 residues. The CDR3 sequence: CSAGQVYGYTF. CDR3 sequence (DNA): TGCAGCGCCGGACAGGTCTATGGCTACACCTTC.

The CDR3 nucleotides are TGCGCCTCCAAAAGGGGAGACGGGGAGACCCAGTACTTC. It encodes CASKRGDGETQYF. This chain connects TRBV5-1 to TRBJ2-5; D might be TRBD1 or TRBD2, each matching 5 bases. Trimming removed 10 bases from V and 5 bases from J, with 18 bases in between. The CDR3 runs 13 residues. Germline loops: CDR1 SGHRS, CDR2 YFSETQ.

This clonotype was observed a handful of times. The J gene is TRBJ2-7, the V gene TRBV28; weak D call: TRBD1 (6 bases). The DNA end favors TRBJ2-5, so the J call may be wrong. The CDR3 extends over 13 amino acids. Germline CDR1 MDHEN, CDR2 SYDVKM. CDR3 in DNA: TGTGCCAGCAGTGTCAGGGGATCGGGGACCCAGTACTTC. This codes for CASSVRGSGTQYF.

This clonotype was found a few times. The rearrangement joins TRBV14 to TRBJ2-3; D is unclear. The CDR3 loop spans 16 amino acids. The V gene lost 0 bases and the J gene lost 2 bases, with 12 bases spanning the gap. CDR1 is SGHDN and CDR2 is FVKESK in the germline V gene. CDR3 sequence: CASSQDKTLYTDTQYF. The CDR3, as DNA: TGTGCCAGCAGCCAAGATAAGACCCTATACACAGATACGCAGTATTTT.

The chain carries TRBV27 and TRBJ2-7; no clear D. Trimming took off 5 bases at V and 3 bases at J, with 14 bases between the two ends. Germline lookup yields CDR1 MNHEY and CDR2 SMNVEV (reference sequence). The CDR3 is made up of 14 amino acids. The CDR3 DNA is TGTGCCAGCAGTCTTGGTCCGATAGTCTACGAGCAGTACTTC. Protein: CASSLGPIVYEQYF.

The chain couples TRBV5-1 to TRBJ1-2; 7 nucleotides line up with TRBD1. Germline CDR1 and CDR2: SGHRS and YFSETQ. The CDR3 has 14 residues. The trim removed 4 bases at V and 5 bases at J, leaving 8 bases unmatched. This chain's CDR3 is CASSPQQGKYGYTF. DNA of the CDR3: TGCGCCAGCAGCCCTCAACAGGGGAAGTATGGCTACACCTTC. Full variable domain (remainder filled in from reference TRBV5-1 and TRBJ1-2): KAGVTQTPRYLIKTRGQQVTLSCSPISGHRSVSWYQQTPGQGLQFLFEYFSETQRNKGNFPGRFSGRQFSNSRSEMNVSTLELGDSALYLCASSPQQGKYGYTFGSGTRLTVV.